These T cell receptor beta chains were read from a single sample in a study of cytomegalovirus exposure and HLA in healthy donors. The repertoire was sequenced with immunoSEQ multiplex PCR; TCRdb's copy has only in-frame clones and lacks some. The table lists around 210,000 clones, roughly 80% of them singletons. The sequenced sample was PBMCs. The receptors originated from a male donor in good health and CMV-seropositive. CDR3s include the opening cysteine and the closing phenylalanine or tryptophan. The D gene is left open where the match is weak. Size values are once, few and many counts, or a class for expanded clones, and some rows have none.

size | J | D | length | V | DNA | CDR3
- | TRBJ2-3 | TRBD2 | 13 | TRBV9 | TGTGCCAGCACCGGGACTAGCGCAGATACGCAGTATTTT | CASTGTSADTQYF
- | TRBJ2-3 | - | 16 | TRBV11-2 | TGTGCCAGCAGCTTAGCCCTAGATCTCTACACAGATACGCAGTATTTT | CASSLALDLYTDTQYF
- | TRBJ1-5 | - | 14 | TRBV19 | TGTGCCAGTAGTATAAGGACAGCTAATCAGCCCCAGCATTTT | CASSIRTANQPQHF
- | TRBJ2-7 | TRBD1 | 13 | TRBV6-5 | TGTGCCAGCAGTCTAAGGGACAGCTACGAGCAGTACTTC | CASSLRDSYEQYF
- | TRBJ1-6 | - | 14 | TRBV30 | TGTGCCTGGGCCTCTAGCTCCTATAATTCACCCCTCCACTTT | CAWASSSYNSPLHF
- | TRBJ1-1 | - | 13 | TRBV15 | TGTGCCACCAGCAGAGACGGTCATCTCGAAGCTTTCTTT | CATSRDGHLEAFF
- | TRBJ2-7 | TRBD1 | 14 | TRBV7-9 | TGTGCCAGCAGCCAGGGACAGGGGGGCCACGAGCAGTACTTC | CASSQGQGGHEQYF
few | TRBJ2-7 | - | 13 | TRBV9 | TGTGCCAGCAGCGTCCGAGCCGGGGACGAGCAGTACTTC | CASSVRAGDEQYF
once | TRBJ2-3 | TRBD2 | 16 | TRBV5-5 | TGTGCCAGCAGCTTGGCCGGGACTAGCCCCCCAGATACGCAGTATTTT | CASSLAGTSPPDTQYF
- | TRBJ2-2 | - | 17 | TRBV15 | TGTGCCACCAGCAGAGATCTGTCCCAGGGAGGAGGCGGGGAGCTGTTTTTT | CATSRDLSQGGGGELFF
once | TRBJ1-1 | - | 15 | TRBV5-1 | TGCGCCAGCAGCAAAAACAGTGGTCTGGGCACTGAAGCTTTCTTT | CASSKNSGLGTEAFF
once | TRBJ2-7 | TRBD2 | 17 | TRBV13 | TGTGCCAGCAGCTCTCAGACCCTTAGCGGGAGGGAGGGCGAGCAGTACTTC | CASSSQTLSGREGEQYF
- | TRBJ2-1 | - | 13 | TRBV9 | TGTGCCAGCAGCGCGGGGACACTCACAGAGCAGTTCTTC | CASSAGTLTEQFF
- | TRBJ2-7 | TRBD1 | 15 | TRBV19 | TGTGCCAGTAGAGGGACCGGACAGGCGATTAACGAGCAGTACTTC | CASRGTGQAINEQYF
- | TRBJ2-5 | TRBD2 | 13 | TRBV7-9 | TGTTCCAGCAGCTTAGGCGGGAGAGAGACCCAGTACTTC | CSSSLGGRETQYF
- | TRBJ1-2 | - | 14 | TRBV18 | TGTGCCAGCTCACCGAAGGGGCTTCACTATGGCTACACCTTC | CASSPKGLHYGYTF
- | TRBJ1-6 | TRBD1 | 16 | TRBV10-3 | TGTGCCATCAGTGAGTCTGGGACAGGTTGGAATTCACCCCTCCACTTT | CAISESGTGWNSPLHF
- | TRBJ1-2 | - | 13 | TRBV7-3 | TGTGCCAGCAGCCTAAGTGGTGCAAGCGGCTACACCTTC | CASSLSGASGYTF
few | TRBJ1-1 | TRBD1 | 16 | TRBV6-5 | TGTGCCAGCAGTTATTCAACAGGGGGGTTGAACACTGAAGCTTTCTTT | CASSYSTGGLNTEAFF
- | TRBJ2-6 | TRBD1 | 15 | TRBV7-7 | TGTGCCAGCAGCTCAGGGGGCGCTGGGGCCAACGTCCTGACTTTC | CASSSGGAGANVLTF
once | TRBJ2-7 | - | 15 | TRBV6-5 | TGTGCCAGCAGTGCTGCCGGGACAACCCCCTACGAGCAGTACTTC | CASSAAGTTPYEQYF
- | TRBJ1-2 | - | 15 | TRBV19 | TGTGCCAGTAGTACCTTACAAGAGCGCCTATATGGCTACACCTTC | CASSTLQERLYGYTF
- | TRBJ1-5 | - | 11 | TRBV2 | TGTGCCAGCAGTTCTGATCAGCCCCAGCATTTT | CASSSDQPQHF
few | TRBJ2-1 | - | 14 | TRBV4-2 | TGTGCCAGCAGCCAAGATCTCGCAGATCATGAGCAGTTCTTC | CASSQDLADHEQFF
- | TRBJ1-1 | - | 12 | TRBV5-4 | TGTGCCAGCGGGGGGAGGAACACTGAAGCTTTCTTT | CASGGRNTEAFF
- | TRBJ1-2 | TRBD1 | 14 | TRBV6-5 | TGTGCCAGCAGACGGGACAGTACAATCTATGGCTACACCTTC | CASRRDSTIYGYTF
- | TRBJ1-3 | - | 16 | TRBV4-3 | TGCGCCAGCAGCCAAGATAGGTCGAGGGCCGGGGGCACCATATATTTT | CASSQDRSRAGGTIYF
- | TRBJ1-2 | - | 18 | TRBV4-2 | TGTGCCAGCAGCCAAGTATCGACAGGTTCTAGGGCAAACTATGGCTACACCTTC | CASSQVSTGSRANYGYTF
- | TRBJ2-3 | - | 16 | TRBV4-2 | TGTGCCAGCAGCCAAGAGGAGGTGGGTAGCACAGATACGCAGTATTTT | CASSQEEVGSTDTQYF
- | TRBJ2-3 | - | 15 | TRBV6-5 | TGTGCCAGCAGTTACTCCGGGACTAGCACAGATACGCAGTATTTT | CASSYSGTSTDTQYF
- | TRBJ1-1 | - | 14 | TRBV6-1 | TGTGCCAGCAGTGAATGGCCATCGAACACTGAAGCTTTCTTT | CASSEWPSNTEAFF